Listed below are T cell receptor beta chains from one sample, sequenced in a study of siplizumab effects on memory and regulatory T cells. Some clones are missing from TCRdb's copy, which holds only in-frame ones; the method was immunoSEQ multiplex PCR. The top ten hold roughly 0.097% of the sample, which has tens of thousands of clones, around 96% seen once. Sequenced: naive CD8+ T cells sorted from blood. These receptors were obtained from a human donor in good health. Both conserved end residues are part of each CDR3. Each record gives: D gene, J gene, V gene, CDR3 protein. D genes are given only for firm matches.

d_gene: TRBD2
j_gene: TRBJ2-3
v_gene: TRBV5-6
CDR3aa: CASSAQELAENTDTQYF

d_gene: NA
j_gene: TRBJ2-2
v_gene: TRBV2
CDR3aa: CASSHTDSGPNTGELFF

d_gene: TRBD1
j_gene: TRBJ1-5
v_gene: TRBV6-1
CDR3aa: CASSERGQEHYSNQPQHF

d_gene: NA
j_gene: TRBJ1-2
v_gene: TRBV14
CDR3aa: CASSQAGRPDYGYTF

d_gene: NA
j_gene: TRBJ2-7
v_gene: TRBV2
CDR3aa: CASSDAGKAEQYF

d_gene: TRBD2
j_gene: TRBJ2-1
v_gene: TRBV14
CDR3aa: CASRGLKSEQFF

d_gene: TRBD1
j_gene: TRBJ1-1
v_gene: TRBV19
CDR3aa: CASTPGQGGTEAFF

d_gene: NA
j_gene: TRBJ2-3
v_gene: TRBV4-1
CDR3aa: CASSTSLMTDTQYF

d_gene: TRBD1
j_gene: TRBJ2-1
v_gene: TRBV19
CDR3aa: CASSIVWTGGTDNEQFF

d_gene: TRBD2
j_gene: TRBJ2-3
v_gene: TRBV4-1
CDR3aa: CASSQVPGGGAVDTQYF

d_gene: NA
j_gene: TRBJ2-5
v_gene: TRBV7-7
CDR3aa: CASRAEETQYF

d_gene: NA
j_gene: TRBJ2-3
v_gene: TRBV28
CDR3aa: CASNFPRDGGDTDTQYF

d_gene: NA
j_gene: TRBJ2-1
v_gene: TRBV7-3
CDR3aa: CASSLKEGSYNEQFF

d_gene: TRBD2
j_gene: TRBJ2-5
v_gene: TRBV7-9
CDR3aa: CASSFSGGTQETQYF